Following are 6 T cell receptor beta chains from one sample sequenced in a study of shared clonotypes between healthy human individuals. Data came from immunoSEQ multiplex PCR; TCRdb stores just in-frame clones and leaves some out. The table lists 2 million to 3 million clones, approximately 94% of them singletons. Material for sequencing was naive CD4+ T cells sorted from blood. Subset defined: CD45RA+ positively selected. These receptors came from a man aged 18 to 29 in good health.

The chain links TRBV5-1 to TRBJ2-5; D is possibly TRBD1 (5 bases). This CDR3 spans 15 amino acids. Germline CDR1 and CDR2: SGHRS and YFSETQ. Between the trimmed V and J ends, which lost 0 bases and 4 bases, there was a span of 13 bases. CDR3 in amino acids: CASSLGQKSGETQYF. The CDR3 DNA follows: TGCGCCAGCAGCTTGGGACAGAAAAGTGGAGAGACCCAGTACTTC.

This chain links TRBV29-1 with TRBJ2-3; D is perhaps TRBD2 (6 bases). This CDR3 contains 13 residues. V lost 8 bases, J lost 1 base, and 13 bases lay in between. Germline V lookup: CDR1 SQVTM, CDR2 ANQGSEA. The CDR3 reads CSKIGGRTDTQYF. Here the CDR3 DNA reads TGCAGCAAGATCGGGGGACGCACAGATACGCAGTATTTT.

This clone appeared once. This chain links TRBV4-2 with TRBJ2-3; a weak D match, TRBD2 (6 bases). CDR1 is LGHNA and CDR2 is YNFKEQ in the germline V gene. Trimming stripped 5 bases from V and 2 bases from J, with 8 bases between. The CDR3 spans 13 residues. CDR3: CASSRDSTDTQYF. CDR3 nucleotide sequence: TGTGCCAGCAGCAGGGACTCCACAGATACGCAGTATTTT.

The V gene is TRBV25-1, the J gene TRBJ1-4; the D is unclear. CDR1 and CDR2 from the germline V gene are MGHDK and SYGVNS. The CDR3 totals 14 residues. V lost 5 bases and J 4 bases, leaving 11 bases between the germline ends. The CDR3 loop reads CASSLMGSNEKLFF. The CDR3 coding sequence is TGTGCCAGCAGTTTGATGGGGAGTAATGAAAAACTGTTTTTT.

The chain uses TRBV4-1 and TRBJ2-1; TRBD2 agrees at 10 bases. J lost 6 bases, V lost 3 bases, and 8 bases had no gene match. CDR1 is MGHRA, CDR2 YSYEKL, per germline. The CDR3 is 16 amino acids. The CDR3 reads CASSHPAGGLLNEQFF. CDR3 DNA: TGCGCCAGCAGCCACCCAGCGGGGGGGCTTCTCAATGAGCAGTTCTTC.

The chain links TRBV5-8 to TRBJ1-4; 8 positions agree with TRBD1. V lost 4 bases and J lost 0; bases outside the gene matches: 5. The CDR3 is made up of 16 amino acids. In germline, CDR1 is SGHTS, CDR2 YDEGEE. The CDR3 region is CASSRTGRTTNEKLFF. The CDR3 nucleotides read TGTGCCAGCAGCCGGACAGGGAGAACAACTAATGAAAAACTGTTTTTT.